This T cell receptor beta chain emerged from a study of blood T cell repertoires in COVID-19. At the level of the study: Sources were T cells, B-cell-depleted T cells, or PBMCs; the material itself was cDNA or gDNA.

Profiling relied on immunoSEQ multiplex PCR, and the TCRdb table lists in-frame clones only, not all of them. The table records 150,000 to 200,000 clones, around 80% of them present only once. Germline loops: CDR1 MNHNY, CDR2 SVGAGI (reference sequence). The CDR3 is 15 amino acids. Trimming took 6 bases from V and 0 from J; bases not matched to a gene: 6. The chain employs TRBV6-6 and TRBJ2-7; 9 nucleotides line up with TRBD1. The sequence derives from a man between 60 and 75 years old with acute or convalescent COVID-19. The material sequenced was peripheral blood. The CDR3 here is CASRYLDRGSYEQYF. In DNA, the CDR3 is TGTGCCAGCAGATACCTGGACAGGGGCTCCTACGAGCAGTACTTC.